This TCR beta chain came from a study of glioma-infiltrating T cells. This CDR3 comprises 13 residues. Germline lookup yields CDR1 SGHNT and CDR2 YYREEE (reference sequence). Amplification of TCR alpha and beta CDR3 regions from RNA used iRepertoire nested multiplex PCR. TCRdb processed the multiplex PCR reads anew with MiXCR; each CDR3 protein has one entry. The data show several thousand distinct CDR3 sequences, with over 40% seen just once and 20% to 25% held by the top ten. A remark on this clonotype: A much larger clone differs by one base, so this may be a read error.

The sequence came from a human donor with low-grade glioma or glioblastoma, undergoing nonglioma brain surgery, or in good health (not recorded which). Material for sequencing was glioma tissue, nonneoplastic brain tissue, or PBMCs (not recorded which). This sequence joins TRBV5-4 and TRBJ2-7; no clear D. CDR3 nucleotide sequence: TGTGCCAGCAGCTTGGGTCCGGGTTACGAGCGGTACTTC. It codes for CASSLGPGYERYF.